This TCR beta chain was recovered during a study of T cell responses to AZD1222 COVID-19 vaccine. TCRdb keeps only in-frame clones here, not all; method: immunoSEQ multiplex PCR. The sample yields 200,000 or so clones, over 80% seen once. The germline V gene has CDR1 LGHNT and CDR2 FRNRAP. The germline V and J ends were trimmed by 1 base and 7 bases, with 7 bases remaining between them. This CDR3 is 12 amino acids long. This TCR derives from an adult in good health. Sample: peripheral blood, taken on day 0 of AZD1222 vaccination. The V gene is TRBV12-5, the J gene TRBJ1-1; D remains unclear. The CDR3 coding sequence is TGTGCTAGTGGTTTGGGAGGGCTTGAAGCTTTCTTT. Amino acid sequence: CASGLGGLEAFF.